This T cell receptor (beta chain) was retrieved from a study of T cell responses to AZD1222 COVID-19 vaccine. The repertoire was sequenced with immunoSEQ multiplex PCR; TCRdb's copy has only in-frame clones and lacks some. This sample has over 95,000 clones, with nearly 90% found just once. Points on this clone: The junction departs from germline at one end; a sequencing error may be responsible.

The CDR3 has 14 amino acids. Germline V CDR1 and CDR2: SGHRS, YFSETQ. Sample: peripheral blood, taken on day 0 of AZD1222 vaccination. This sequence originates from an adult in good health. The V gene is TRBV5-1, the J gene TRBJ1-4; the D is unclear. CDR3: CASSQVGSGEKLFF. As DNA, the CDR3 is TGTGCCAGCAGCCAGGTGGGGTCCGGTGAAAAACTGTTTTTT.